Presented here are 19 T cell receptor beta chains from one specimen sequenced in a study of Ad26.COV2.S vaccination and SARS-CoV-2 variants. The assay was immunoSEQ multiplex PCR, and TCRdb's table has in-frame clones only and misses some. The sample carries hundreds of thousands of clones, roughly 90% recorded once. Treatment meaning: roughly 19 received Ad26.COV2.S at low or high dose, single or two shots; roughly 5 received placebo; per-sample allocation not given. It was on day 63 after the first vaccine or placebo injection that samples were taken. This specimen was peripheral blood, taken in a trial of Ad26.COV2.S vaccine versus placebo. All receptors come from a person aged 18-65 years who received the Ad26.COV2.S COVID-19 vaccine or a placebo.

V is TRBV2 and J is TRBJ2-1, with 11 bases fitting TRBD2. The trim removed 6 bases at V and 3 bases at J, leaving 4 bases unmatched. CDR3 size: 15 residues. Germline CDR1 reads SNHLY; CDR2 reads FYNNEI. The CDR3 DNA is TGTGCCAGCAGCGCTAGCGGGGGGCTCTACAATGAGCAGTTCTTC. It translates to CASSASGGLYNEQFF. The full variable domain, its missing parts supplied by reference TRBV2 and TRBJ2-1, is EPEVTQTPSHQVTQMGQEVILRCVPISNHLYFYWYRQILGQKVEFLVSFYNNEISEKSEIFDDQFSVERPDGSNFTLKIRSTKLEDSAMYFCASSASGGLYNEQFFGPGTRLTVL.

The gene calls are TRBV7-2 and TRBJ1-1, with D unclear. The V gene's germline CDR1 is SGHTA and CDR2 FQGNSA. Trimming took 1 base from V and 0 from J, leaving 9 bases between them. The CDR3 covers 15 residues. The DNA of the CDR3 is TGTGCCAGCAGCTTAGTAGGGCAGATGAACACTGAAGCTTTCTTT. This sequence encodes CASSLVGQMNTEAFF.

The V and J genes are TRBV12-3 or TRBV12-4 and TRBJ1-1; TRBD1 is a possible D gene (6 bases). The CDR3 loop spans 13 amino acids. Trimming pared 6 bases from V and 3 bases from J, leaving 11 bases between. For the CDR3, the DNA is TGTGCCAGCAGGGGACAAGCTTACACTGAAGCTTTCTTT. Its protein is CASRGQAYTEAFF.

The gene calls are TRBV10-3 and TRBJ1-2; maybe TRBD1 (5 bases). In germline, CDR1 is ENHRY, CDR2 SYGVKD. The V end was cut by 3 bases, the J end by 0 bases, with 8 bases between. The CDR3 runs 14 residues. The CDR3 reads CAISEMTANYGYTF. Written as DNA, the CDR3 is TGTGCCATCAGTGAAATGACAGCTAACTATGGCTACACCTTC.

The chain employs TRBV14 and TRBJ2-2; D is possibly TRBD1 (6 bases). The CDR3 extends over 15 amino acids. V lost 5 bases and J 5 bases, leaving 15 bases between the germline ends. Germline CDR1 reads SGHDN; CDR2 reads FVKESK. The CDR3 protein is CASSENNRATGELFF. The CDR3 DNA sequence: TGTGCCAGCAGCGAGAATAACAGGGCAACCGGGGAGCTGTTTTTT.

V and J are TRBV6-5 and TRBJ2-6, with unresolved D. V gave up 11 bases and J gave up 0 bases, with 5 bases separating them. The germline CDR1 and CDR2 sequences are MNHEY and SVGAGI. The CDR3 spans 12 residues. DNA for the CDR3: TGTGCCGTAAGCTCTGGGGCCAACGTCCTGACTTTC. Translated: CAVSSGANVLTF.

As for this clone: The identical CDR3 is also encoded by other nucleotide sequences in the sample. This chain uses TRBV30 with TRBJ1-4; TRBD1 is a possible D gene (6 bases). This CDR3 spans 14 amino acids. Germline V gives CDR1 GTSNPN, CDR2 SVGIG (reference sequence). V lost 0 bases, J lost 3 bases, and 8 bases lay in between. This chain's CDR3 is CAWSVKGANEKLFF. In DNA, the CDR3 is TGTGCCTGGAGTGTTAAGGGGGCTAATGAAAAACTGTTTTTT.

V and J are TRBV5-1 and TRBJ2-7, with TRBD2 as a possible D gene (6 bases). Germline-derived CDR1 and CDR2 are SGHRS and YFSETQ. The CDR3 is made up of 17 amino acids. With 0 bases removed from V and 6 bases from J, the gap between germline ends came to 22 bases. CDR3 DNA sequence: TGCGCCAGCAGCTTGGACGCGGTGGGGGGTGCCGAGGGCGAGCAGTACTTC. It specifies CASSLDAVGGAEGEQYF. Using reference TRBV5-1 and TRBJ2-7 for the parts outside the CDR3, the full variable domain is KAGVTQTPRYLIKTRGQQVTLSCSPISGHRSVSWYQQTPGQGLQFLFEYFSETQRNKGNFPGRFSGRQFSNSRSEMNVSTLELGDSALYLCASSLDAVGGAEGEQYFGPGTRLTVT.

The chain has TRBV28 and TRBJ2-7, with a possible D match to TRBD2 (5 bases). The length of the CDR3 is 14 residues. Germline values: CDR1 MDHEN, CDR2 SYDVKM. The V end lost 2 bases, the J end lost 4 bases, and 12 bases lay between the germline ends. The CDR3 protein is CASSLGLASYEQYF. In nucleotides, the CDR3 is TGTGCCAGCAGTTTAGGTCTAGCCTCTTACGAGCAGTACTTC.

This clone was found once. This sequence joins TRBV28 and TRBJ1-5; D is unclear. Germline CDR1 is MDHEN and CDR2 is SYDVKM. The CDR3 runs 15 residues. Trimming pared 5 bases from V and 0 bases from J, leaving 11 bases between. The CDR3 nucleotides are TGTGCCAGCAGTCCTGAGATTTATAGCAATCAGCCCCAGCATTTT. Its protein product is CASSPEIYSNQPQHF.

This rearrangement joins TRBV6-5 to TRBJ1-6; 8 positions match TRBD1. Germline values: CDR1 MNHEY, CDR2 SVGAGI. The trim removed 0 bases at V and 10 bases at J, leaving 8 bases unmatched. The length of the CDR3 is 16 residues. The CDR3: CASSYSGQESGSPLHF. The CDR3 nucleotides read TGTGCCAGCAGTTACTCGGGACAGGAAAGCGGCTCACCCCTCCACTTT.

The rearrangement links TRBV5-5 to TRBJ1-5; D is perhaps TRBD1 (6 bases). Trimming left V 4 bases short and J 3 bases short, with 14 bases between. The CDR3 spans 15 residues. The V gene's germline CDR1 is SGHKS and CDR2 YYEKEE (reference sequence). CDR3 nucleotides: TGTGCCAGCAGCCAGAACACGGGGGCCAATCAGCCCCAGCATTTT. It specifies CASSQNTGANQPQHF.

This chain connects TRBV5-5 to TRBJ1-3; a weak D match, TRBD1 (5 bases). The CDR3 is made up of 15 amino acids. V lost 6 bases and J 0 bases, leaving 13 bases between the germline ends. In germline, CDR1 is SGHKS, CDR2 YYEKEE (reference sequence). CDR3 coding DNA: TGTGCCAGCACCCGGGACGGGAACTCTGGAAACACCATATATTTT. This gives the protein CASTRDGNSGNTIYF.

The J gene is TRBJ1-2, the V gene TRBV19; 7 nucleotides align to TRBD1. Germline V gene sequence: CDR1 LNHDA, CDR2 SQIVND (reference sequence). V lost 5 bases and J lost 4; bases outside the gene matches: 7. The CDR3 has 14 amino acids. The CDR3 DNA sequence: TGTGCCAGTAGTTCCGGGACAGTCCCCTATGGCTACACCTTC. It yields the protein CASSSGTVPYGYTF.

This rearrangement joins TRBV4-1 to TRBJ1-5; weak D call: TRBD1 (6 bases). Per germline, CDR1 MGHRA and CDR2 YSYEKL. This CDR3 spans 19 amino acids. Trimming pared 4 bases from V and 0 bases from J, leaving 22 bases between. The CDR3 region is CASSRGIMGTPRSNQPQHF. The CDR3 bases are TGCGCCAGCAGCCGGGGGATCATGGGGACACCACGTAGCAATCAGCCCCAGCATTTT.

The chain uses TRBV27 and TRBJ2-7, with TRBD2 identical over 7 bases. This CDR3 comprises 15 residues. The V and J ends lost 1 base and 2 bases, in that order; junction bases with no gene match: 5. CDR1 MNHEY and CDR2 SMNVEV come from the germline V gene (reference sequence). This CDR3 reads CASSLYAGVPYEQYF. The CDR3 DNA is TGTGCCAGCAGTTTATACGCGGGGGTGCCCTACGAGCAGTACTTC.

V usage is TRBV18 and J usage is TRBJ2-2, with a possible D match to TRBD1 (6 bases). Germline V gene data show CDR1 as KGHSH and CDR2 as LQKENI. Trimming left V 5 bases short and J 6 bases short, with 13 bases between. The CDR3 loop spans 14 amino acids. CDR3 protein: CASSKTGIAGELFF. The CDR3 DNA is TGTGCCAGCTCAAAGACAGGAATAGCCGGGGAGCTGTTTTTT.

About this clone itself: One junction end does not reproduce the germline sequence, and a read error may be involved. For the CDR3, the DNA is TGTACCAGCAGCCTATCCAGGAGCGGGGGACTGTTTTTT. It is translated as CTSSLSRSGGLFF. This sequence joins TRBV3-1 (or the pseudogene TRBV3-2) and TRBJ1-4; D is perhaps TRBD1 (5 bases). The germline CDR1 and CDR2 sequences are LGHDT and YNNKEL (reference sequence). CDR3 length equals 13 residues.

The CDR3 DNA is TGTGCCAGCTCAAAGGAGCAGGGAACCCTCACCGGGGAGCTGTTTTTT. Its protein is CASSKEQGTLTGELFF. V gene TRBV18 combines with J gene TRBJ2-2, with TRBD1 as a possible D gene (5 bases). Between the trimmed V and J ends, which lost 5 bases and 4 bases, there was a span of 17 bases. The germline V gene has CDR1 KGHSH and CDR2 LQKENI. This CDR3 is 16 amino acids long.